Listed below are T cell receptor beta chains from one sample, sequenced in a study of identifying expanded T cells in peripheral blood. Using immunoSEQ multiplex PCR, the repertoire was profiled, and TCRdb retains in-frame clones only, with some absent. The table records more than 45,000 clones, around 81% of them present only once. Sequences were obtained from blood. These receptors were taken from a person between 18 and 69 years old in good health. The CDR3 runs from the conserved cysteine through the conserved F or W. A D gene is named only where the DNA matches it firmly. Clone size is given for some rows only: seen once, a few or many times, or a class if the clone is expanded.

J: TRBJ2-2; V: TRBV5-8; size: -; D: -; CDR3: CASSLDYGTGELFF; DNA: TGTGCCAGCAGCTTGGATTACGGGACCGGGGAGCTGTTTTTT
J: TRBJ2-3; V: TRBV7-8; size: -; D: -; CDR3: CASSPASAGSTDTQYF; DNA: TGTGCCAGCAGCCCGGCAAGTGCGGGCTCCACAGATACGCAGTATTTT
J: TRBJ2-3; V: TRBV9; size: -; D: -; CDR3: CASSVGRVADTQYF; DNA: TGTGCCAGCAGCGTGGGACGAGTAGCAGATACGCAGTATTTT
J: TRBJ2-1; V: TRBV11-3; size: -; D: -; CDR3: CASSLNVRNEQFF; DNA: TGTGCCAGCAGCTTAAACGTCCGGAATGAGCAGTTCTTC
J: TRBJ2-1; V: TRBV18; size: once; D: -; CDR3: CASSLGRDNEQFF; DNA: TGTGCCAGCTCACTGGGCAGGGACAATGAGCAGTTCTTC
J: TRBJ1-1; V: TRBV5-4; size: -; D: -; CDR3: CASSLAVTTTEAFF; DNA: TGTGCCAGCAGCTTGGCCGTGACAACTACTGAAGCTTTCTTT
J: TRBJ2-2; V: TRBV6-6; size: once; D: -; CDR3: CASSKRGPNTGELFF; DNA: TGTGCCAGCAGCAAGAGGGGTCCGAACACCGGGGAGCTGTTTTTT
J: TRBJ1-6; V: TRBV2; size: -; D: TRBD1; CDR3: CASRLSGTEPNSYNSPLHF; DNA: TGTGCCAGCAGACTGTCAGGGACAGAGCCAAACTCCTATAATTCACCCCTCCACTTT
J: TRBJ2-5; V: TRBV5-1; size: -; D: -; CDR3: CASSLVQGQETQYF; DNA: TGCGCCAGCAGCTTGGTGCAGGGACAAGAGACCCAGTACTTC
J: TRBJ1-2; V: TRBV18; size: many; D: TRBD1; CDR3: CASSLQTGEMNYGYTF; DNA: TGTGCCAGCTCACTCCAGACAGGGGAGATGAACTATGGCTACACCTTC
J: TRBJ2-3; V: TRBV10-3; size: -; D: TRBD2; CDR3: CAISESGLAGVRYTQYF; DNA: TGTGCCATCAGTGAGTCTGGACTAGCGGGGGTCCGGTATACGCAGTATTTT
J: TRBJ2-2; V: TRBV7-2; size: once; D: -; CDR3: CASSFGLNTGELFF; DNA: TGTGCCAGCAGCTTTGGCCTTAACACCGGGGAGCTGTTTTTT
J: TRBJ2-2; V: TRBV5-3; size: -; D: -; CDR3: CARSLVWGTEKNTGELFF; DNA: TGTGCCAGAAGCTTGGTATGGGGGACGGAGAAGAACACCGGGGAGCTGTTTTTT
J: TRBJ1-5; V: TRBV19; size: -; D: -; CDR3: CASKRTGQPQHF; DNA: TGTGCCAGCAAGAGGACGGGGCAGCCCCAGCATTTT
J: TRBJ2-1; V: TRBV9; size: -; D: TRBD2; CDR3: CASSGGTSGSSEQFF; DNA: TGTGCCAGCAGCGGGGGGACTAGCGGGAGTAGTGAGCAGTTCTTC
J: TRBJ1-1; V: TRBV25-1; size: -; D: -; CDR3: CASSVKVNTEAFF; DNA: TGTGCCAGCAGTGTGAAAGTGAACACTGAAGCTTTCTTT
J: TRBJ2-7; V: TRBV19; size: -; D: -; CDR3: CASSRGARRDYEQYF; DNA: TGTGCCAGTAGCAGAGGGGCCAGGCGAGACTACGAGCAGTACTTC
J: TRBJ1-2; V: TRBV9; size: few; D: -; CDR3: CASSPRLLNYGYTF; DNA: TGTGCCAGCAGCCCTCGGCTTCTTAACTATGGCTACACCTTC
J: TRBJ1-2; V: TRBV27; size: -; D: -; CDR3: CASSLDTRYGYTF; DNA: TGTGCCAGCAGTCTGGACACACGCTATGGCTACACCTTC
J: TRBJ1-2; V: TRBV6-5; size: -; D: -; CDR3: CASSPGYNYGYTF; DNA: TGTGCCAGCAGTCCAGGTTACAACTATGGCTACACCTTC
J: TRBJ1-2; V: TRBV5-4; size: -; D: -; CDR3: CASSLRGGPSYGYTF; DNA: TGTGCCAGCAGCTTGCGGGGGGGGCCGAGCTATGGCTACACCTTC
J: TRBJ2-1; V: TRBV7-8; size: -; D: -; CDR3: CASSYGMVGGLSYNEQFF; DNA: TGTGCCAGCAGCTACGGGATGGTAGGGGGTCTCTCCTACAATGAGCAGTTCTTC
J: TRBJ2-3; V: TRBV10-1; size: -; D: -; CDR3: CASSEHGTDTQYF; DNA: TGCGCCAGCAGTGAGCACGGGACAGATACGCAGTATTTT
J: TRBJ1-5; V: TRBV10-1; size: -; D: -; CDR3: CASSKGLGQPQHF; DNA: TGCGCCAGCAGTAAGGGTTTGGGTCAGCCCCAGCATTTT
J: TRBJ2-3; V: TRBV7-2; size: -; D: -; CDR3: CASSGGRIGGRTDTQYF; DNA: TGTGCCAGCAGCGGAGGGCGGATCGGGGGTCGCACAGATACGCAGTATTTT
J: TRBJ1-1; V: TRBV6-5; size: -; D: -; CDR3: CASSYSRTQLNTEAFF; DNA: TGTGCCAGCAGTTACTCTAGGACACAACTTAACACTGAAGCTTTCTTT
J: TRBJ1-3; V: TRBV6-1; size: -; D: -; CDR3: CASSEQNTIYF; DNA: TGTGCCAGCTCCGAGCAAAACACCATATATTTT
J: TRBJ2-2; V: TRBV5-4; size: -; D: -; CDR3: CASSPPNSKGGGELFF; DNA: TGTGCCAGCAGCCCGCCCAACTCTAAGGGGGGCGGGGAGCTGTTTTTT
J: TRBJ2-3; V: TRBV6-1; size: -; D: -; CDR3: CASSEIPIGDTQYF; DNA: TGTGCCAGCAGTGAAATTCCTATCGGAGATACGCAGTATTTT
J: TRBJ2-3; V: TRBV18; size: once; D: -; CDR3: CASSSDSTDTQYF; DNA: TGTGCCAGCTCATCAGATAGCACAGATACGCAGTATTTT
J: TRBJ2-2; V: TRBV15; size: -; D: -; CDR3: CATSRVPGAGTGELFF; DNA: TGTGCCACCAGCAGAGTCCCCGGGGCCGGGACCGGGGAGCTGTTTTTT
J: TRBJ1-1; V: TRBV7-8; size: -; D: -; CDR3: CASSLNGANTEAFF; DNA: TGTGCCAGCAGCTTAAATGGGGCGAACACTGAAGCTTTCTTT
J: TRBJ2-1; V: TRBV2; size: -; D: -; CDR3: CASSDRGASGNEQFF; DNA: TGTGCCAGCAGTGACCGGGGGGCATCGGGCAATGAGCAGTTCTTC
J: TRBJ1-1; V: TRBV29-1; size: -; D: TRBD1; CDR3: CSARDRVNTEAFF; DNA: TGCAGCGCCCGGGACAGGGTGAACACTGAAGCTTTCTTT
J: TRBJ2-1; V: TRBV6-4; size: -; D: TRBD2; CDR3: CASSDETSGYNEQFF; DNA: TGTGCCAGCAGTGACGAGACTAGCGGATACAATGAGCAGTTCTTC
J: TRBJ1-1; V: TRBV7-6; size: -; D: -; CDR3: CASSSDVGKAFF; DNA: TGTGCCAGCAGCTCGGATGTGGGAAAAGCTTTCTTT
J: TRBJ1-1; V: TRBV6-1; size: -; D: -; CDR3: CASRKFVDTEAFF; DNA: TGTGCCAGCCGGAAATTTGTCGACACTGAAGCTTTCTTT
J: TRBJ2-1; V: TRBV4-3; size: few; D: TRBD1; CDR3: CASSQDLRGWTYEQFF; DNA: TGCGCCAGCAGCCAAGATCTCAGGGGGTGGACATATGAGCAGTTCTTC
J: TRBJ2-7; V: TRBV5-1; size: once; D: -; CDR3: CASSLEGAGYHEQYF; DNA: TGCGCCAGCAGCTTGGAAGGGGCAGGTTACCACGAGCAGTACTTC
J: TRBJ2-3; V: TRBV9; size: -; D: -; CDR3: CASSVDGDTDTQYF; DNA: TGTGCCAGCAGCGTAGATGGTGACACAGATACGCAGTATTTT